This T cell receptor (beta chain) was observed in a study of cytomegalovirus exposure and HLA in healthy donors. Study-level points and caveats: The productive fraction for most TCR beta V segments was about 87% or about 30% in an earlier analysis. TCR beta chains associated with HLA were, in a later analysis, more clonally expanded than equally common others. Reports credit the classifier with highly specific, highly sensitive diagnosis of cytomegalovirus status.

Primers included in the PCR were 60 Vbeta and 13 Jbeta primers. Assay used: immunoSEQ multiplex PCR; TCRdb lists only in-frame clones, some missing. The table lists 60,000 to 70,000 clones, around 74% of them singletons. This clone was seen once. Its antigen is unidentified. The CDR3 has 14 residues. The germline V gene encodes CDR1 SQVTM and CDR2 ANQGSEA. Losses at the gene ends were 6 bases for V and 1 base for J; bases not matched to a gene: 6. Input material: PBMCs. The receptor was isolated from a male donor in good health and CMV-seropositive. This chain joins TRBV29-1 and TRBJ1-1; 9 bases match TRBD1. CDR3 coding DNA: TGCAGCGTAGGCCCGGGACAGGGGAACACTGAAGCTTTCTTT. This translates into CSVGPGQGNTEAFF.